These 30 T cell receptor beta chains were sequenced from one sample in a study of shared clonotypes between healthy human individuals. Method: immunoSEQ multiplex PCR; TCRdb's copy keeps in-frame clones and lacks some. The repertoire holds 2 million to 3 million clones, with more than 80% as singletons. Input material: naive CD4+ T cells sorted from blood. Subset in this sample: CD45RA+ positively selected. The receptors were gathered from a man younger than 35 in good health.

The V and J genes are TRBV29-1 and TRBJ2-5, with TRBD1 matching 9 bases. Trimming took 7 bases from V and 5 from J; bases not matched to a gene: 8. The CDR3 is 13 residues long. Germline CDR1 SQVTM, CDR2 ANQGSEA. CDR3 in amino acids: CSAKQGAGETQYF. CDR3 in DNA: TGCAGCGCAAAACAGGGGGCGGGTGAGACCCAGTACTTC.

On this clone: The sample holds other DNA sequences that translate to the same CDR3. This chain links TRBV30 with TRBJ1-2, with D possibly TRBD1 on 5 matching bases. V gave up 2 bases and J gave up 5 bases, with 12 bases separating them. The CDR3 is 13 amino acids. Germline V gene sequence: CDR1 GTSNPN, CDR2 SVGIG (reference sequence). In nucleotides, the CDR3 is TGTGCCTGGAGTCCAGGGACGGCGTATGGCTACACCTTC. Protein product: CAWSPGTAYGYTF. Looking up the rest from reference TRBV30 and TRBJ1-2 gives the full variable domain: SQTIHQWPATLVQPVGSPLSLECTVEGTSNPNLYWYRQAAGRGLQLLFYSVGIGQISSEVPQNLSASRPQDRQFILSSKKLLLSDSGFYLCAWSPGTAYGYTFGSGTRLTVV.

The CDR3 sequence: CASSLLGPNTGELFF. CDR3 sequence (DNA): TGTGCCAGCAGCCTCCTGGGCCCGAACACCGGGGAGCTGTTTTTT. V is TRBV7-9 and J is TRBJ2-2; D is uncertain. This CDR3 contains 15 residues. The V end was cut by 5 bases, the J end by 0 bases, with 10 bases between. CDR1 is SEHNR, CDR2 FQNEAQ, per germline (reference sequence).

The rearrangement links TRBV6-5 to TRBJ1-2; D not certain. Trimming pared 5 bases from V and 7 bases from J, leaving 11 bases between. Germline assignment: CDR1 MNHEY and CDR2 SVGAGI. The CDR3 is 12 amino acids. CDR3 nucleotide sequence: TGTGCCAGCAGTCCCGTTCCCGGTGGCTACACCTTC. Translation: CASSPVPGGYTF.

This clone has only one observation. The gene calls are TRBV2 and TRBJ1-3; D may be TRBD1 (5 bases). CDR3 length: 16 amino acids. CDR1 and CDR2 (germline): SNHLY, FYNNEI. The V end lost 4 bases, the J end lost 3 bases, and 16 bases lay between the germline ends. The CDR3 region is CASSGGYSRYGNTIYF. CDR3 sequence (DNA): TGTGCCAGCAGTGGGGGCTACAGTCGTTATGGAAACACCATATATTTT.

The genes are TRBV5-1 and TRBJ1-2; possibly TRBD1 for D (6 bases). CDR1 and CDR2 (germline): SGHRS, YFSETQ. The CDR3 runs to 16 residues. V shed 0 bases and J shed 8 bases, with 20 bases lying between them. The CDR3 spells CASSLAGGQGTLGYTF. The CDR3 region has the DNA TGCGCCAGCAGCTTGGCGGGGGGTCAGGGGACTCTCGGCTACACCTTC.

The chain joins TRBV7-9 to TRBJ2-5, with 8 bases fitting TRBD1. Germline V gene sequence: CDR1 SEHNR, CDR2 FQNEAQ (reference sequence). The CDR3 contains 17 residues. The junction had 7 bases not matched to a gene; V was cut back by 1 base and J by 0 bases. This CDR3 is CASSLGGRTGYQETQYF. In DNA, the CDR3 is TGTGCCAGCAGCTTAGGGGGCAGGACAGGGTACCAAGAGACCCAGTACTTC. The variable domain in full, with the rest retrieved from reference TRBV7-9 and TRBJ2-5, is DTGVSQNPRHKITKRGQNVTFRCDPISEHNRLYWYRQTLGQGPEFLTYFQNEAQLEKSRLLSDRFSAERPKGSFSTLEIQRTEQGDSAMYLCASSLGGRTGYQETQYFGPGTRLLVL.

This clone was counted a single time. The DNA for the CDR3 is TGTGCCAGTAGTATCCAACCCGGGACATTGAACACTGAAGCTTTCTTT. It is translated as CASSIQPGTLNTEAFF. The gene calls are TRBV19 and TRBJ1-1; tentative D call: TRBD1 (6 bases). The germline gives CDR1 LNHDA, CDR2 SQIVND (reference sequence). CDR3 size: 16 residues. The V and J ends lost 3 bases and 0 bases respectively, with 14 bases between them.

The chain is built from TRBV7-9 and TRBJ2-7; the match to TRBD1 covers 9 bases. The CDR3 is 15 residues long. Germline V gene sequence: CDR1 SEHNR, CDR2 FQNEAQ (reference sequence). Losses at the gene ends were 2 bases for V and 5 bases for J; bases not matched to a gene: 7. The CDR3 spells CASSLQGTGSNEQYF. The CDR3, as DNA: TGTGCCAGCAGCTTACAGGGGACAGGGTCCAACGAGCAGTACTTC.

The chain links TRBV2 to TRBJ1-2, with 8 positions matching TRBD1. Germline values: CDR1 SNHLY, CDR2 FYNNEI. The CDR3 spans 15 residues. V lost 4 bases to trimming and J lost 4 bases; unmatched junction nucleotides: 8. The CDR3 bases are TGTGCCAGCAGTGCACCCAGGGGGCTGAGCTATGGCTACACCTTC. Protein sequence: CASSAPRGLSYGYTF.

The chain couples TRBV7-2 to TRBJ2-1; 7 bases are shared with TRBD2. Germline V lookup: CDR1 SGHTA, CDR2 FQGNSA. CDR3 length equals 15 residues. Unmatched junction bases numbered 6, after V lost 3 bases and J lost 4 bases. The CDR3 region has the DNA TGTGCCAGCAGCTTTGGGCCTAGCGGATACAATGAGCAGTTCTTC. The encoded protein is CASSFGPSGYNEQFF.

The chain employs TRBV11-2 and TRBJ1-1, with a possible D match to TRBD1 (6 bases). Trimming shortened V by 1 base and J by 6 bases, and 15 bases separated the two germline ends. The germline CDR1 and CDR2 sequences are SGHAT and FQNNGV. The CDR3 covers 15 residues. The CDR3 sequence: CASSLVPGRGAEAFF. CDR3 in DNA: TGTGCCAGCAGCTTAGTCCCAGGCAGGGGAGCTGAAGCTTTCTTT.

The J gene is TRBJ2-1, the V gene TRBV18; weak D call: TRBD2 (6 bases). V was cut by 3 bases and J by 7 bases, with 16 bases left in between. The CDR3 has 15 residues. Germline assignment: CDR1 KGHSH and CDR2 LQKENI. In nucleotides, the CDR3 is TGTGCCAGCTCACCTCGGCGGGATCTTGGGAATGAGCAGTTCTTC. The encoded protein is CASSPRRDLGNEQFF. Based on the CDR3 plus reference TRBV18 and TRBJ2-1, the full variable domain is NAGVMQNPRHLVRRRGQEARLRCSPMKGHSHVYWYRQLPEEGLKFMVYLQKENIIDESGMPKERFSAEFPKEGPSILRIQQVVRGDSAAYFCASSPRRDLGNEQFFGPGTRLTVL.

For this clone: Distinct nucleotide sequences in the sample also encode this CDR3. The chain employs TRBV18 and TRBJ1-1; a weak D match, TRBD1 (6 bases). V was shortened by 3 bases and J by 1 base, with 9 bases between the two germline ends. This CDR3 comprises 14 residues. Germline CDR1 reads KGHSH; CDR2 reads LQKENI. The DNA of the CDR3 is TGTGCCAGCTCACCGCTGGGACAGAACACTGAAGCTTTCTTT. This codes for CASSPLGQNTEAFF.

About this clone: Other DNA variants within this sample encode the same CDR3. The DNA for the CDR3 is TGTGCCAGCAGCCCAGGGACTAGTGGCACAGATACGCAGTATTTT. It yields the protein CASSPGTSGTDTQYF. The rearrangement links TRBV5-4 to TRBJ2-3; 8 nucleotides match TRBD2. The V gene's germline CDR1 is SGHNT and CDR2 YYREEE (reference sequence). The CDR3 runs 15 residues. V trimming: 4 bases; J trimming: 1 base; junction bases outside the gene matches: 5.

The rearrangement links TRBV21-1 to TRBJ2-1; the D call in the table, TRBD2, was not verified against the DNA. TRBV21-1 counts as a pseudogene. The CDR3 has 19 amino acids. For the CDR3, the DNA is TGTGCCAGCAGCGACGAAAGGGCTAGCGGGGAACCTTCCTACAATGAGCAGTTCTTC. It specifies CASSDERASGEPSYNEQFF.

Points on this clone: Other nucleotide sequences in the sample specify the same CDR3. The V call is TRBV9, the J call TRBJ1-5; D ambiguous. V lost 0 bases and J 1 base, leaving 5 bases between the germline ends. The length of the CDR3 is 14 residues. Germline V gene sequence: CDR1 SGDLS, CDR2 YYNGEE. The CDR3 spells CASSVAGSNQPQHF. CDR3 bases: TGTGCCAGCAGCGTAGCTGGCAGCAATCAGCCCCAGCATTTT.

The chain couples TRBV10-3 to TRBJ1-1; D unclear. Germline-derived CDR1 and CDR2 are ENHRY and SYGVKD. There are 13 residues in the CDR3. Written as DNA, the CDR3 is TGTGCATCGGCAGACATGCTGAACACTGAAGCTTTCTTT. Amino acid sequence: CASADMLNTEAFF.

V is TRBV28 and J is TRBJ1-2, with a possible D match to TRBD1 (6 bases). V gave up 7 bases and J gave up 3 bases, with 15 bases separating them. The CDR3 contains 14 residues. Germline assignment: CDR1 MDHEN and CDR2 SYDVKM. The CDR3 spells CASMDSSTHYGYTF. CDR3 bases: TGTGCCAGCATGGACAGCTCTACACACTATGGCTACACCTTC.

Regarding this clone: The junction does not match germline at one end; this may be a read error. The chain uses TRBV7-7 and TRBJ2-3, with D tentatively TRBD1 (6 bases). The CDR3 loop spans 14 amino acids. CDR1 and CDR2 from the germline V gene are SSHAT and FNYEAQ (reference sequence). The CDR3 reads CASSLGGSADTQYF. CDR3 bases: TGTGCTAGCAGCTTAGGGGGTAGCGCAGATACGCAGTATTTT.

The J gene is TRBJ1-1, the V gene TRBV14; D may be TRBD1 (5 bases). From germline, CDR1 is SGHDN and CDR2 FVKESK. V lost 0 bases and J 5 bases, leaving 13 bases between the germline ends. The CDR3 runs 15 residues. CDR3: CASSQEKGWMTEAFF. CDR3 in DNA: TGTGCCAGCAGCCAAGAGAAGGGGTGGATGACTGAAGCTTTCTTT. Drawing the rest from reference TRBV14 and TRBJ1-1, the complete variable domain is EAGVTQFPSHSVIEKGQTVTLRCDPISGHDNLYWYRRVMGKEIKFLLHFVKESKQDESGMPNNRFLAERTGGTYSTLKVQPAELEDSGVYFCASSQEKGWMTEAFFGQGTRLTVV.

This chain links TRBV19 with TRBJ2-3; D is unresolved. V was pared by 3 bases and J by 10 bases, with 8 bases between. The CDR3 is 11 residues long. CDR1 and CDR2 from the germline V gene are LNHDA and SQIVND (reference sequence). Here the CDR3 DNA reads TGTGCCAGTAGTATGCTAGGCGCGCAGTATTTT. Translating it yields CASSMLGAQYF.

As regards this clone: Other DNA sequences in the same sample also yield this CDR3. V and J are TRBV5-1 and TRBJ2-5; perhaps TRBD1 as D (5 bases). Trimming shortened V by 0 bases and J by 4 bases, and 10 bases separated the two germline ends. The V gene's germline CDR1 is SGHRS and CDR2 YFSETQ. The length of the CDR3 is 14 residues. The CDR3 bases are TGCGCCAGCAGCTTGGGTCCAGGGTCAGAGACCCAGTACTTC. Translated, it gives CASSLGPGSETQYF. Full variable domain (rest looked up from reference TRBV5-1 and TRBJ2-5): KAGVTQTPRYLIKTRGQQVTLSCSPISGHRSVSWYQQTPGQGLQFLFEYFSETQRNKGNFPGRFSGRQFSNSRSEMNVSTLELGDSALYLCASSLGPGSETQYFGPGTRLLVL.

The rearrangement links TRBV6-4 to TRBJ2-1; the D gene is possibly TRBD2 (6 bases). V lost 3 bases and J 11 bases, leaving 14 bases between the germline ends. Germline CDR1 and CDR2: MRHNA and SNTAGT. The CDR3 covers 13 residues. The CDR3 bases are TGTGCCAGCAGTGAGAACGGTGGGGGGAAGCAGTTCTTC. As protein: CASSENGGGKQFF.

Only one count was recorded for this clone. The chain joins TRBV6-5 to TRBJ2-1; D perhaps matches TRBD2 (7 bases). CDR1 is MNHEY, CDR2 SVGAGI, per germline. The CDR3 extends over 14 amino acids. V lost 6 bases and J 12 bases, leaving 21 bases between the germline ends. The CDR3 loop reads CASRSAGAGGGQFF. The CDR3 nucleotides are TGTGCCAGCAGATCCGCGGGGGCCGGAGGGGGGCAGTTCTTC.

This clone was counted once. This sequence joins TRBV4-2 and TRBJ1-5; D remains ambiguous. Trimming removed 4 bases at V and 1 base at J, with 14 bases between. Looked up from germline, CDR1 is LGHNA and CDR2 is YNFKEQ. This CDR3 has 16 amino acids. CDR3 protein: CASSLNVAGSNQPQHF. CDR3 nucleotides: TGTGCCAGCAGCCTGAACGTGGCGGGAAGCAATCAGCCCCAGCATTTT.

The gene calls are TRBV10-3 and TRBJ2-1; 7 nucleotides line up with TRBD1. CDR3 length equals 13 residues. Germline values: CDR1 ENHRY, CDR2 SYGVKD. V lost 9 bases to trimming and J lost 0 bases; unmatched junction nucleotides: 2. The CDR3 region has the DNA TGTGCCATTGGGACAGCCTCCTACAATGAGCAGTTCTTC. Protein product: CAIGTASYNEQFF.

This rearrangement joins TRBV30 to TRBJ2-7, with TRBD2 matching 8 bases. V dropped 2 bases and J dropped 3; count of bases not matched to a gene: 9. Germline CDR1 is GTSNPN and CDR2 is SVGIG (reference sequence). This CDR3 has 15 amino acids. The CDR3 region has the DNA TGTGCCTGGAGTCCCTCGGGACTAGGGGTCTACGAGCAGTACTTC. It translates to CAWSPSGLGVYEQYF.

V gene TRBV7-2 combines with J gene TRBJ1-1; D is unresolved. V was clipped by 4 bases and J by 12 bases, with 12 bases between them. The CDR3 consists of 11 residues. Germline V gives CDR1 SGHTA, CDR2 FQGNSA. The CDR3 region has the DNA TGTGCCAGCAGCTCCACCGGGTTGCCTTTCTTT. Protein product: CASSSTGLPFF.

The V gene is TRBV28, the J gene TRBJ2-1, with D possibly being TRBD2 (6 bases). The CDR3 covers 15 residues. The germline V gene encodes CDR1 MDHEN and CDR2 SYDVKM. Trimming took off 4 bases at V and 8 bases at J, with 18 bases between the two ends. The DNA of the CDR3 is TGTGCCAGCAGTTCCCCGGGTAGCGGAGGCGATGAGCAGTTCTTC. As protein: CASSSPGSGGDEQFF.